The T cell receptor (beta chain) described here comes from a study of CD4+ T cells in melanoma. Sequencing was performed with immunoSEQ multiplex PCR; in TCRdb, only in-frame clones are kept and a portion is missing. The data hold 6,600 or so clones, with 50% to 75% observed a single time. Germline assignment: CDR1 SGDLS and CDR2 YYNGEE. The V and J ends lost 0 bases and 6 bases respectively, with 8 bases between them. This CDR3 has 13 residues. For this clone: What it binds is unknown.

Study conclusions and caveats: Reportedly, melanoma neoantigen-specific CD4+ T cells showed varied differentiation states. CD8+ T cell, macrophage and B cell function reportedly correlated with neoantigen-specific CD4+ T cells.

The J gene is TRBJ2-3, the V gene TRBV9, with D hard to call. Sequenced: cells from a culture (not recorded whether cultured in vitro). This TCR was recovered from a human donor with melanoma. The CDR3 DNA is TGTGCCAGCAGCGTAGGCCCTTTGGATACGCAGTATTTT. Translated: CASSVGPLDTQYF.